These 30 T cell receptor beta chains were sequenced from one sample in a study of T cells in Graves' hyperthyroidism and ophthalmopathy. What was amplified from RNA transcripts were TCR beta CDR3 regions. HTBI primers were employed in a first-round RT-PCR of the TCR CDR3. TCRdb independently ran MiXCR on the multiplex PCR reads; one entry per CDR3 protein. The sample yields more than 300,000 distinct CDR3 sequences, more than 14% seen once. The sample consisted of blood. Receptors originate from a woman aged 30 to 39 with Graves' ophthalmopathy.

About this clonotype: This may arise from a read error, as a much more abundant clone is one base away. A read error is likely, as this CDR3 ends without the conserved phenylalanine or tryptophan. The V and J genes are TRBV15 and TRBJ1-5, with D possibly being TRBD1 (6 bases). With 1 base removed from V and 1 base from J, the gap between germline ends came to 8 bases. CDR3 length: 15 residues. CDR1 is LNHNV and CDR2 is YYDKDF in the germline V gene (reference sequence). The CDR3 sequence is CATSRGQASNQPQHL. The CDR3 nucleotides are TGTGCCACCAGCAGAGGACAGGCCAGCAATCAGCCCCAGCATCTT.

Ten or more counts support this clonotype. The rearrangement joins TRBV2 to TRBJ1-5, with 7 nucleotides matching TRBD1. The CDR3 totals 14 residues. The germline gives CDR1 SNHLY, CDR2 FYNNEI. With 8 bases clipped from V and 5 bases from J, the junction kept 9 bases outside the gene matches. The CDR3 sequence: CASGEYRGHQPQHF. Written as DNA, the CDR3 is TGTGCCAGCGGAGAATACAGGGGTCATCAGCCCCAGCATTTT.

The chain carries TRBV6-2 or TRBV6-3 and TRBJ1-5; the D is unclear. CDR3 length: 15 residues. Trimming removed 0 bases from V and 4 bases from J, with 10 bases in between. Germline values: CDR1 MNHEY, CDR2 SVGEGT. CDR3 protein: CASSYSRQPNQPQHF. The CDR3 DNA sequence: TGTGCCAGCAGTTACTCGAGGCAGCCGAATCAGCCCCAGCATTTT.

This clonotype was detected ten times or more. The V gene is TRBV28, the J gene TRBJ1-2, with a possible D match to TRBD1 (5 bases). The CDR3 spans 14 residues. The V end lost 1 base, the J end lost 5 bases, and 11 bases lay between the germline ends. Germline V lookup: CDR1 MDHEN, CDR2 SYDVKM. CDR3 sequence (DNA): TGTGCCAGCAGTTTATTGAGACAGATGTATGGCTACACCTTC. Translated: CASSLLRQMYGYTF.

The V call is TRBV24-1, the J call TRBJ2-1; 8 positions agree with TRBD2. Germline values: CDR1 KGHDR, CDR2 SFDVKD. With V trimmed by 5 bases and J by 4 bases, 9 bases remained unmatched. CDR3 length: 16 residues. The CDR3 is CATSATGGPQYNEQFF. DNA of the CDR3: TGTGCCACCAGTGCCACGGGGGGGCCCCAATACAATGAGCAGTTCTTC.

This clonotype was recorded at least ten times. This chain links TRBV28 with TRBJ1-4; 12 positions agree with TRBD1. Germline V gene lookup returns CDR1 MDHEN and CDR2 SYDVKM. CDR3 length: 17 residues. The V and J ends lost 1 base and 7 bases, in that order; junction bases with no gene match: 7. CDR3 bases: TGTGCCAGCAGTTTATCGGGACAGGGGGCGAGTAGTGAAAAACTGTTTTTT. Its translation is CASSLSGQGASSEKLFF.

This clonotype has ten or more counts. The genes are TRBV30 and TRBJ1-6; D is unclear. This CDR3 has 12 amino acids. The germline gives CDR1 GTSNPN, CDR2 SVGIG (reference sequence). V was shortened by 4 bases and J by 6 bases, with 7 bases between the two germline ends. CDR3 in amino acids: CAWTAPNSPLHF. The DNA for the CDR3 is TGTGCCTGGACGGCTCCTAATTCACCCCTCCACTTT.

Many counts were recorded for this clonotype. This rearrangement joins TRBV19 to TRBJ1-3; D uncertain. V was pared by 9 bases and J by 3 bases, with 12 bases between. The germline gives CDR1 LNHDA, CDR2 SQIVND (reference sequence). CDR3 length equals 13 residues. For the CDR3, the DNA is TGTGCCAGGGAAGTGGGTGGTGGAAACACCATATATTTT. Its protein is CAREVGGGNTIYF. Full variable domain (rest looked up from reference TRBV19 and TRBJ1-3): DGGITQSPKYLFRKEGQNVTLSCEQNLNHDAMYWYRQDPGQGLRLIYYSQIVNDFQKGDIAEGYSVSREKKESFPLTVTSAQKNPTAFYLCAREVGGGNTIYFGEGSWLTVV.

This clonotype was counted at least ten times. The gene calls are TRBV11-2 and TRBJ2-5, with D maybe TRBD2 (5 bases). The CDR3 sequence is 14 residues long. Per germline, CDR1 SGHAT and CDR2 FQNNGV. V was shortened by 5 bases and J by 4 bases, with 14 bases between the two germline ends. CDR3 nucleotides: TGTGCCAGCAGCCCCGGAGAGGGCCGAGAGACCCAGTACTTC. The encoded protein is CASSPGEGRETQYF.

The chain has TRBV10-3 and TRBJ2-7; TRBD1 aligns across 12 bases. The junction had 5 bases not matched to a gene; V was cut back by 4 bases and J by 4 bases. CDR1 is ENHRY and CDR2 is SYGVKD in the germline V gene. This CDR3 is built from 15 residues. CDR3 region: CAISGAGQGAYEQYF. The CDR3 DNA reads TGTGCCATCAGTGGGGCGGGACAGGGGGCTTACGAGCAGTACTTC.

There are many counts of this clonotype. The chain uses TRBV5-1 and TRBJ2-3, with D uncertain. The germline gives CDR1 SGHRS, CDR2 YFSETQ. Deletions cut 0 bases from V and 2 bases from J, with 10 bases between. The CDR3 has 15 amino acids. This CDR3 is CASSLGLPATDTQYF. The CDR3 nucleotides are TGCGCCAGCAGCTTGGGACTGCCAGCCACAGATACGCAGTATTTT. Together with reference TRBV5-1 and TRBJ2-3, the CDR3 gives the full variable domain: KAGVTQTPRYLIKTRGQQVTLSCSPISGHRSVSWYQQTPGQGLQFLFEYFSETQRNKGNFPGRFSGRQFSNSRSEMNVSTLELGDSALYLCASSLGLPATDTQYFGPGTRLTVL.

On this clonotype: A much larger clone lies a single base off, so this may be a read error. The V gene is TRBV29-1, the J gene TRBJ1-1, with D perhaps matching TRBD1 (5 bases). The V end was cut by 4 bases, the J end by 2 bases, with 11 bases between. The CDR3 spans 13 residues. In germline, CDR1 is SQVTM, CDR2 ANQGSEA. The CDR3 region is CSVVPGTNTEAFF. CDR3 nucleotides: TGCAGCGTTGTCCCGGGGACTAACACTGAAGCTTTCTTT. Complete variable domain (other parts from reference TRBV29-1 and TRBJ1-1): SAVISQKPSRDICQRGTSLTIQCQVDSQVTMMFWYRQQPGQSLTLIATANQGSEATYESGFVIDKFPISRPNLTFSTLTVSNMSPEDSSIYLCSVVPGTNTEAFFGQGTRLTVV.

Ten or more counts support this clonotype. The chain is built from TRBV3-1 and TRBJ1-1; the D gene is possibly TRBD1 (5 bases). CDR3 length: 15 amino acids. Trimming took off 1 base at V and 1 base at J, with 10 bases between the two ends. From germline, CDR1 is LGHDT and CDR2 YNNKEL (reference sequence). CDR3 protein: CASSQVPGRNTEAFF. CDR3 bases: TGTGCCAGCAGCCAAGTACCAGGGAGGAACACTGAAGCTTTCTTT.

In its sample, this clonotype was seen many times. The chain carries TRBV28 and TRBJ1-2; the D gene is possibly TRBD1 (6 bases). The V end lost 3 bases, the J end lost 8 bases, and 22 bases lay between the germline ends. From germline, CDR1 is MDHEN and CDR2 SYDVKM. The CDR3 consists of 16 residues. The CDR3 here is CASSLVPVWGPSGYTF. CDR3 sequence (DNA): TGTGCCAGCAGTTTGGTCCCTGTTTGGGGGCCCAGCGGCTACACCTTC.

In this sample, this clonotype turned up a few times. The chain joins TRBV19 to TRBJ1-4, with D hard to call. Deletions cut 4 bases from V and 7 bases from J, with 13 bases between. Germline V gene data show CDR1 as LNHDA and CDR2 as SQIVND (reference sequence). The CDR3 runs to 14 residues. The CDR3 protein is CASSRPEEFEKLFF. CDR3 coding DNA: TGTGCCAGTAGTAGGCCGGAGGAGTTTGAAAAACTGTTTTTT.

The V and J genes are TRBV2 and TRBJ2-5; the match to TRBD1 covers 7 bases. V was pared by 8 bases and J by 4 bases, with 10 bases of the junction left unmatched. This CDR3 is built from 14 residues. From germline, CDR1 is SNHLY and CDR2 FYNNEI. This CDR3 reads CASVANRGRETQYF. CDR3 DNA sequence: TGTGCCAGCGTGGCGAACAGGGGTAGAGAGACCCAGTACTTC.

This clonotype was seen ten or more times. The chain links TRBV30 to TRBJ1-4, with unresolved D. Germline loops: CDR1 GTSNPN, CDR2 SVGIG (reference sequence). V was trimmed by 0 bases and J by 7 bases, leaving 12 bases between them. The CDR3 contains 14 residues. The CDR3 DNA reads TGTGCCTGGAGTGTACGAGGAGTAGGTGAAAAACTGTTTTTT. Translating it yields CAWSVRGVGEKLFF.

The chain has TRBV4-2 and TRBJ1-3; D is ambiguous. The CDR3 extends over 18 amino acids. The V end lost 0 bases, the J end lost 0 bases, and 15 bases lay between the germline ends. The germline gives CDR1 LGHNA, CDR2 YNFKEQ. CDR3 amino acids: CASSQEISQRNSGNTIYF. The CDR3 coding sequence is TGTGCCAGCAGCCAAGAAATCAGTCAGCGCAACTCTGGAAACACCATATATTTT.

The gene calls are TRBV10-3 and TRBJ2-3, with D tentatively TRBD2 (6 bases). This CDR3 has 13 residues. Trimming left V 4 bases short and J 6 bases short, with 11 bases between. Germline V gene lookup returns CDR1 ENHRY and CDR2 SYGVKD. CDR3 loop: CAISAAGRDTQYF. CDR3 bases: TGTGCCATCAGTGCGGCGGGGCGGGATACGCAGTATTTT.

This clonotype was detected only a few times. This chain links TRBV5-4 with TRBJ2-5, with 7 bases fitting TRBD2. V was pared by 4 bases and J by 2 bases, with 14 bases of the junction left unmatched. The CDR3 consists of 17 residues. Per the germline V gene, CDR1 is SGHNT and CDR2 is YYREEE (reference sequence). CDR3 residues: CASSPQFWGGKQETQYF. The CDR3 nucleotides read TGTGCCAGCAGCCCGCAGTTCTGGGGGGGTAAACAAGAGACCCAGTACTTC.

The sample holds many counts of this clonotype. The chain couples TRBV5-5 to TRBJ2-7, with D unresolved. V lost 3 bases and J 2 bases, leaving 6 bases between the germline ends. The CDR3 consists of 12 residues. Germline V lookup: CDR1 SGHKS, CDR2 YYEKEE (reference sequence). The CDR3 nucleotides are TGTGCCAGCAGCTCAGACCCCTACGAGCAGTACTTC. It encodes CASSSDPYEQYF.

The chain employs TRBV4-1 and TRBJ2-7; 9 bases line up with TRBD1. Germline CDR1 is MGHRA and CDR2 is YSYEKL. The J segment lost 3 bases and the V segment lost 4 bases, leaving 7 bases of the junction unmatched. The length of the CDR3 is 15 residues. Written as DNA, the CDR3 is TGCGCCAGCAGCCTACCGGGACAGGGATTCTACGAGCAGTACTTC. Translated: CASSLPGQGFYEQYF.

The chain carries TRBV24-1 and TRBJ2-3; 10 bases fit TRBD2. The trim removed 4 bases at V and 5 bases at J, leaving 8 bases unmatched. This CDR3 has 16 amino acids. CDR1 is KGHDR, CDR2 SFDVKD, per germline. CDR3 in DNA: TGTGCCACCAGTGACAGCGGGGGGGCCTGGGAAGATACGCAGTATTTT. This gives the protein CATSDSGGAWEDTQYF.

As DNA, the CDR3 is TGCAGTGCTGGGGAGGGACCGGGCTCCGAGCAGTACTTC. It encodes CSAGEGPGSEQYF. The rearrangement links TRBV20-1 to TRBJ2-7; 7 bases line up with TRBD2. The CDR3 has 13 residues. V was pared by 5 bases and J by 6 bases, with 10 bases of the junction left unmatched. From germline, CDR1 is DFQATT and CDR2 SNEGSKA (reference sequence).

At least ten counts were recorded for this clonotype. The chain links TRBV12-3 or TRBV12-4 to TRBJ1-5, with D tentatively TRBD1 (5 bases). Trimming shortened V by 1 base and J by 16 bases, and 14 bases separated the two germline ends. The CDR3 runs 12 residues. CDR3 residues: CASSLVNRDPHF. In DNA, the CDR3 is TGTGCCAGCAGTTTAGTGAACCGGGACCCTCATTTT.

At least ten counts were recorded for this clonotype. The rearrangement uses TRBV7-6 and TRBJ2-2; 11 bases fit TRBD1. The CDR3 totals 15 residues. Germline values: CDR1 SGHVS, CDR2 FNYEAQ. V shed 3 bases, J shed 5 bases, and the junction held 2 bases outside the gene matches. DNA of the CDR3: TGTGCCAGCAGCTTGGACAGGGGGCAAACCGGGGAGCTGTTTTTT. The encoded protein is CASSLDRGQTGELFF.

This clonotype has ten or more counts. The CDR3 region is CSADSMNTEAFF. As DNA, the CDR3 is TGCAGCGCGGACAGCATGAACACTGAAGCTTTCTTT. The chain links TRBV29-1 to TRBJ1-1; TRBD1 is a possible D gene (6 bases). The CDR3 is made up of 12 amino acids. CDR1 is SQVTM, CDR2 ANQGSEA, per germline. Trimming pared 7 bases from V and 0 bases from J, leaving 9 bases between. Full variable domain (remainder filled in from reference TRBV29-1 and TRBJ1-1): SAVISQKPSRDICQRGTSLTIQCQVDSQVTMMFWYRQQPGQSLTLIATANQGSEATYESGFVIDKFPISRPNLTFSTLTVSNMSPEDSSIYLCSADSMNTEAFFGQGTRLTVV.

In this sample, this clonotype turned up many times. This chain uses TRBV12-3 or TRBV12-4 with TRBJ1-2; possibly TRBD1 for D (6 bases). Trimming shortened V by 4 bases and J by 6 bases, and 12 bases separated the two germline ends. CDR3 length: 13 amino acids. CDR3 sequence reads: CASSSSTGHGYTF. The CDR3 DNA is TGTGCCAGCAGTTCCTCGACAGGCCATGGCTACACCTTC.

This clonotype was seen many times. This CDR3 is CASKGVEAFF. In DNA, the CDR3 is TGTGCCAGCAAGGGGGTTGAAGCTTTCTTT. The chain combines TRBV2 with TRBJ1-1; TRBD1 is a possible D gene (6 bases). The CDR3 totals 10 residues. Germline V gene lookup returns CDR1 SNHLY and CDR2 FYNNEI. V gave up 7 bases and J gave up 7 bases, with 7 bases separating them.

This chain joins TRBV20-1 and TRBJ1-6, with a weak D call TRBD1 (5 bases). The germline V gene has CDR1 DFQATT and CDR2 SNEGSKA (reference sequence). V lost 2 bases and J 7 bases, leaving 9 bases between the germline ends. The CDR3 contains 13 residues. The CDR3 bases are TGCAGTGCTAGATCGCAGGGAAATTCACCCCTCCACTTT. Translation: CSARSQGNSPLHF.